Listed below are T cell receptor beta chains from one sample, sequenced in a study of cytomegalovirus exposure and HLA in healthy donors. The table came from immunoSEQ multiplex PCR; TCRdb's copy has only in-frame clones and leaves some out. The table lists under 200,000 clones, around 85% of them singletons. Sequencing input: PBMCs. All receptors come from a man between 18 and 35 years old in good health and CMV-seropositive. CDR3s include the opening cysteine and the closing phenylalanine or tryptophan. A clone size is listed for some rows: how often the clone was seen (once, few, many), or a class if it is expanded.

V gene: TRBV19
clone size: -
CDR3 protein: CASSRGQVYEQYF

V gene: TRBV5-1
clone size: -
CDR3 protein: CASSVQGDYNEQFF

V gene: TRBV7-2
clone size: -
CDR3 protein: CASSLGTSGDTQYF

V gene: TRBV19
clone size: -
CDR3 protein: CASSLTSGTGITEAFF

V gene: TRBV5-1
clone size: -
CDR3 protein: CASSLWAGTDGYTF

V gene: TRBV4-1
clone size: -
CDR3 protein: CASSRTLQGAEQYF

V gene: TRBV29-1
clone size: -
CDR3 protein: CSVEGGQGSWYGYTF

V gene: TRBV27
clone size: -
CDR3 protein: CASFGTSGGAWYEQYF

V gene: TRBV19
clone size: -
CDR3 protein: CASSSTSQETQYF

V gene: TRBV9
clone size: -
CDR3 protein: CASSVGPNIQGAEETQYF

V gene: TRBV12-5
clone size: -
CDR3 protein: CASNGGQGTDTQYF

V gene: TRBV2
clone size: -
CDR3 protein: CASRFDSPYEQYF

V gene: TRBV27
clone size: -
CDR3 protein: CASSLSIERTGVSEAFF

V gene: TRBV10-3
clone size: few
CDR3 protein: CAIGQGDTEAFF

V gene: TRBV27
clone size: once
CDR3 protein: CASSLDGQSGETQYF

V gene: TRBV10-3
clone size: -
CDR3 protein: CAIGGGPSDTQYF

V gene: TRBV5-5
clone size: -
CDR3 protein: CASSPDSWVTEAFF

V gene: TRBV12-5
clone size: -
CDR3 protein: CASGLVITGGQFF

V gene: TRBV5-6
clone size: -
CDR3 protein: CASGGNPETQYF

V gene: TRBV5-8
clone size: -
CDR3 protein: CASSLRQGGNKETQYF

V gene: TRBV30
clone size: -
CDR3 protein: CAWTGGEGEKLFF

V gene: TRBV6-1
clone size: few
CDR3 protein: CASSDRVNEKLFF